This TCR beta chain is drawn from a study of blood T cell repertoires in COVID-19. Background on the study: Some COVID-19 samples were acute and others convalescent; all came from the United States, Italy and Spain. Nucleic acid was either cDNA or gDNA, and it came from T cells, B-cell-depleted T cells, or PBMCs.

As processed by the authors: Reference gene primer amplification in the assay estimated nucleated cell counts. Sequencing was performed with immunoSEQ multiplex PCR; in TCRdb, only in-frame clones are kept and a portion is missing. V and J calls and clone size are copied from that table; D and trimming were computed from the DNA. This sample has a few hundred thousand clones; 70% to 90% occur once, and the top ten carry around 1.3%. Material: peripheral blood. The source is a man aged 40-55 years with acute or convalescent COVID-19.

CDR3 sequence (DNA): TGCGCCAGCAGTGAAGACAGGGAGAGCTACGAGCAGTACTTC. Translating it yields CASSEDRESYEQYF. V usage is TRBV10-1 and J usage is TRBJ2-7, with 7 bases lining up with TRBD1. With V trimmed by 3 bases and J by 3 bases, 5 bases remained unmatched. Germline-derived CDR1 and CDR2 are WNHNN and SYGVQD (reference sequence). The CDR3 has 14 amino acids.